This T cell receptor (beta chain) was captured by sequencing in a study of cytomegalovirus exposure and HLA in healthy donors. V lost 1 base to trimming and J lost 5 bases; unmatched junction nucleotides: 5. CDR1 is SEHNR, CDR2 FQNEAQ, per germline (reference sequence). CDR3 length equals 15 residues. On this clone itself: What it binds is not known.

A multiplex PCR was run with 60 Vbeta primers and 13 Jbeta primers. TCRdb's copy holds only in-frame clones and misses some; the assay was immunoSEQ multiplex PCR. The clone table shows 100,000 to 150,000 clones, with the ten largest holding under 2.5%. Study-level results: Later analysis found that TCR beta chains associated with HLA were more clonally expanded than other, equally common chains. Association with HLA alleles at 0.05 false discovery rate was found for roughly 17,000 TCR beta sequences in a later analysis. In a later analysis, TCR beta V- and J-gene trimming was associated with a missense DCLRE1C variant.

V gene TRBV7-9 combines with J gene TRBJ2-7, with 10 bases identical to TRBD2. The clonotype was recovered from a man aged 35 to 55 in good health and CMV-seronegative. The sequenced material came from PBMCs. The CDR3 coding sequence is TGTGCCAGCAGCTTAGATAGCGGGAGGCTCCACGAGCAGTACTTC. Protein: CASSLDSGRLHEQYF.